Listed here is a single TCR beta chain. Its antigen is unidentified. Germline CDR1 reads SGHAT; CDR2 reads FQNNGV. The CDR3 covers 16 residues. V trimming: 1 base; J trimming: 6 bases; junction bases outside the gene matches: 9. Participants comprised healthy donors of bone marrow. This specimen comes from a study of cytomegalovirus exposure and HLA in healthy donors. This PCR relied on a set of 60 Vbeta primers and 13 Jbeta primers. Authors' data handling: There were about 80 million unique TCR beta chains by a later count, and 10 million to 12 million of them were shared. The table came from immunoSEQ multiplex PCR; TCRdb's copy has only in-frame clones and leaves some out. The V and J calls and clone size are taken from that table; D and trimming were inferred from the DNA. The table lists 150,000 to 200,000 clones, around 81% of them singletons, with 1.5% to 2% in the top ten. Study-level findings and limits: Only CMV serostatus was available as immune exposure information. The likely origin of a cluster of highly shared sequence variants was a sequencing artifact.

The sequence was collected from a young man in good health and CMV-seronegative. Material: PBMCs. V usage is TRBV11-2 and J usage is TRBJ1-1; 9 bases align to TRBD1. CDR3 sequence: CASSLGKGTGKPEAFF. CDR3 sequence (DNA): TGTGCCAGCAGCTTAGGGAAAGGGACAGGGAAGCCTGAAGCTTTCTTT.